The following is a TCR beta chain sequence with its context. The sample originates from a study of Ad26.COV2.S vaccination and SARS-CoV-2 variants. Background on the study: Participants got Ad26.COV2.S intramuscularly, once or twice 56 days apart.

Regarding treatment: some 20 received Ad26.COV2.S at low or high dose, single or two shots; several received placebo; per-sample allocation not given. Samples came from day 63 after the first vaccine or placebo injection. Produced via immunoSEQ multiplex PCR; TCRdb's table is partial and in-frame only. The sample shows 400,000 to 450,000 clones, around 90% of them seen only once. V gave up 4 bases and J gave up 3 bases; unmatched junction bases: 15. The germline V gene encodes CDR1 SEHNR and CDR2 FQNEAQ (reference sequence). The CDR3 spans 18 residues. This specimen was peripheral blood, taken in a trial of Ad26.COV2.S vaccine versus placebo. The sequence came from a person aged 18-60 years who received the Ad26.COV2.S COVID-19 vaccine or a placebo. The V call is TRBV7-9, the J call TRBJ1-5; 7 nucleotides line up with TRBD1. The CDR3 sequence is CASSSNRAGQVINQPQHF. In DNA, the CDR3 is TGTGCCAGCAGCTCCAACAGGGCAGGACAGGTGATCAATCAGCCCCAGCATTTT. The whole variable domain, remainder taken from reference TRBV7-9 and TRBJ1-5, is DTGVSQNPRHKITKRGQNVTFRCDPISEHNRLYWYRQTLGQGPEFLTYFQNEAQLEKSRLLSDRFSAERPKGSFSTLEIQRTEQGDSAMYLCASSSNRAGQVINQPQHFGDGTRLSIL.